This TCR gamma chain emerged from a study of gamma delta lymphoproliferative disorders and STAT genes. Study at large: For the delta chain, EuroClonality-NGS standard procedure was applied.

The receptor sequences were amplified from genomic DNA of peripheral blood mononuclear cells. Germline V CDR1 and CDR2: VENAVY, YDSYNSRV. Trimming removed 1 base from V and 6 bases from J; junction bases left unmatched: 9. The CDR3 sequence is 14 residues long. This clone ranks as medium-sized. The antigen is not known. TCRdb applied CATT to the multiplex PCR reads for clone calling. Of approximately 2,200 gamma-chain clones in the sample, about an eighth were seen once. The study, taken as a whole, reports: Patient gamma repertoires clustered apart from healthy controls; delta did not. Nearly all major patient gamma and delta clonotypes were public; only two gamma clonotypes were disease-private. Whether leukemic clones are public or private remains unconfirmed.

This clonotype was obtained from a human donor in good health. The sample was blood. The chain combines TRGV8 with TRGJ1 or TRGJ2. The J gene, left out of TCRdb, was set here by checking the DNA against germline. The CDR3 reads CATWDRLGSYKKLF. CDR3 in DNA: TGTGCCACCTGGGATAGATTGGGGAGTTATAAGAAACTCTTT.